This T cell receptor beta chain is from a study of shared clonotypes between healthy human individuals. Assay used: immunoSEQ multiplex PCR; TCRdb lists only in-frame clones, some missing. The data hold around 2.3 million clones, with approximately 94% observed a single time. This CDR3 has 15 residues. The J segment lost 3 bases and the V segment lost 3 bases, leaving 8 bases of the junction unmatched. Germline CDR1 is SGHRS and CDR2 is YFSETQ. The clonotype originates from a man younger than 35 in good health. What was sequenced was naive CD4+ T cells sorted from blood. The subset is: CD45RA+ positively selected. V usage is TRBV5-1 and J usage is TRBJ2-7; TRBD1 aligns across 8 bases. The CDR3 bases are TGCGCCAGCAGCTACCCCGGGACAGGAGGCTACGAGCAGTACTTC. Protein sequence: CASSYPGTGGYEQYF.